This TCR beta chain was identified in a study of OX40 agonist ivuxolimab in advanced cancers. The CDR3 sequence is 15 residues long. Germline V gene lookup returns CDR1 SGDLS and CDR2 YYNGEE. With 0 bases clipped from V and 4 bases from J, the junction kept 4 bases outside the gene matches. The protocol was immunoSEQ multiplex PCR, while the TCRdb copy is restricted to in-frame clones and leaves out a portion. The table has around 31,000 clones, around nine tenths seen once; the top ten hold more than 30%. The chain is built from TRBV9 and TRBJ2-7, with TRBD2 matching over 10 bases. The material sequenced was CD4+ or CD8+ T cells sorted from blood, taken in a trial of the OX40 agonist ivuxolimab. The receptor's source is an adult with an advanced solid tumor such as melanoma, head and neck, liver or kidney cancer. The CDR3 is CASSVAASGSYEQYF. DNA of the CDR3: TGTGCCAGCAGCGTAGCGGCTAGCGGGAGTTACGAGCAGTACTTC.